These 5 T cell receptor beta chains came from one sample sequenced in a study of T cell responses to AZD1222 COVID-19 vaccine. Assay used: immunoSEQ multiplex PCR; TCRdb lists only in-frame clones, some missing. Of approximately 160,000 clones detected, 88% appear once; the ten largest clones hold under 3.5%. The specimen comprised peripheral blood, sampled on day 0 of MenACWY control vaccination. The receptors shown here come from an adult in good health.

J is TRBJ2-1 and V is TRBV5-1, with 11 bases aligning to TRBD1. Trimming at V came to 2 bases and at J to 10 bases, leaving 5 bases not matched to a gene. CDR3 size: 14 residues. Germline V gene data show CDR1 as SGHRS and CDR2 as YFSETQ. The CDR3 DNA is TGCGCCAGCAGCTTCGGACAGGGGGCAGAGGAGCAGTTCTTC. Translating it yields CASSFGQGAEEQFF.

The chain uses TRBV5-4 and TRBJ1-1, with 7 bases lining up with TRBD1. The J segment lost 8 bases and the V segment lost 0 bases, leaving 7 bases of the junction unmatched. CDR1 and CDR2 from the germline V gene are SGHNT and YYREEE (reference sequence). This CDR3 is built from 14 residues. As DNA, the CDR3 is TGTGCCAGCAGCTTGGGAAGGCCGGGACAGGAAGCTTTCTTT. Protein product: CASSLGRPGQEAFF.

V and J are TRBV5-4 and TRBJ2-1; TRBD2 matches 8 bases. This CDR3 is built from 18 residues. Per the germline V gene, CDR1 is SGHNT and CDR2 is YYREEE (reference sequence). V trimming: 0 bases; J trimming: 5 bases; junction bases outside the gene matches: 13. CDR3: CASSLGRVGGAPDNEQFF. For the CDR3, the DNA is TGTGCCAGCAGCTTGGGAAGGGTCGGGGGGGCCCCCGACAATGAGCAGTTCTTC.

A remark on this clone: Other DNA sequences in the same sample also yield this CDR3. The V gene is TRBV27, the J gene TRBJ1-1; TRBD1 matches 8 bases. Germline values: CDR1 MNHEY, CDR2 SMNVEV (reference sequence). The CDR3 spans 15 residues. V lost 5 bases and J lost 0; bases outside the gene matches: 5. DNA for the CDR3: TGTGCCAGCAGTCCTACAGGGGGTCTGAACACTGAAGCTTTCTTT. This encodes CASSPTGGLNTEAFF.

To note about this clone: Other DNA sequences from this sample encode an identical CDR3 as well. The chain is built from TRBV5-1 and TRBJ1-5; D remains ambiguous. Germline V CDR1 and CDR2: SGHRS, YFSETQ. This CDR3 contains 14 residues. V lost 4 bases, J lost 2 bases, and 10 bases lay in between. This CDR3 reads CASSLDGGNQPQHF. The DNA of the CDR3 is TGCGCCAGCAGCCTGGACGGCGGCAATCAGCCCCAGCATTTT.